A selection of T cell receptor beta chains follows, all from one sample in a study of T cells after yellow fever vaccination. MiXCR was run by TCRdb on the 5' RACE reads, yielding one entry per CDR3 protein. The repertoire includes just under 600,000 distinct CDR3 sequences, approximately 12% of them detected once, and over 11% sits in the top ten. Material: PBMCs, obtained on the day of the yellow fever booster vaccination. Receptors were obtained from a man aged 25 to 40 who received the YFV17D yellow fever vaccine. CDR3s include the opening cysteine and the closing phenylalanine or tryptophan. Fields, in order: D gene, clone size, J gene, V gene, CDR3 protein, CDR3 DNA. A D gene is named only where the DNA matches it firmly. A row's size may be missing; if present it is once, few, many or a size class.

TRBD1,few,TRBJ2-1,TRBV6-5,CASSTSGGSYNEQFF,TGTGCCAGCAGTACTTCAGGGGGCTCCTACAATGAGCAGTTCTTC
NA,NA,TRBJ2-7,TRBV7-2,CASSRDGSPYEQYF,TGTGCCAGCAGTCGGGACGGGAGTCCCTACGAGCAGTACTTC
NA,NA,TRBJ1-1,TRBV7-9,CASTMFWTRNTEDFF,TGTGCCAGCACCATGTTCTGGACAAGAAACACTGAAGATTTCTTT
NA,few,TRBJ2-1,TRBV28,CASSSLDGVGYEQFF,TGTGCCAGCAGCTCCTTGGACGGGGTGGGGTATGAGCAGTTCTTC
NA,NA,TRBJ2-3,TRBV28,CASTPPKSESTDTQYF,TGTGCCAGCACCCCCCCCAAGAGCGAGAGCACAGATACGCAGTATTTT
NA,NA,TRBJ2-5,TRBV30,CAWSAVQETQYF,TGTGCCTGGAGTGCGGTGCAAGAGACCCAGTACTTC
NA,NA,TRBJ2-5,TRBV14,CASSQIRPVWQETQYF,TGTGCCAGCAGCCAAATTCGGCCAGTTTGGCAAGAGACCCAGTACTTC
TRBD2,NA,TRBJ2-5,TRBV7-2,CASSSRLAGLQETQYF,TGTGCCAGCAGCTCCAGACTAGCGGGGCTACAAGAGACCCAGTACTTC
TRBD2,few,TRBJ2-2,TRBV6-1,CASTSAGGYTGELFF,TGTGCCAGCACCTCGGCGGGAGGTTACACCGGGGAGCTGTTTTTT
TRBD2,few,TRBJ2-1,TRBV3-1,CASSQVPAGVVNEQFF,TGTGCCAGCAGCCAAGTTCCAGCGGGAGTTGTGAATGAGCAGTTCTTC
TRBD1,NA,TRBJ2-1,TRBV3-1,CASSQGGTDGEQFF,TGTGCCAGCAGCCAAGGTGGGACAGATGGTGAGCAGTTCTTC
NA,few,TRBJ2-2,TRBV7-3,CAIRPGASNTGELFF,TGTGCCATCAGACCGGGGGCCTCGAACACCGGGGAGCTGTTTTTT
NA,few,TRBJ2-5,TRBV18,CASSPPSMRETQYF,TGTGCCAGCTCACCACCGTCTATGAGAGAGACCCAGTACTTC
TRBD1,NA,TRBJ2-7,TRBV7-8,CASSFGRGLGKDDEQYF,TGTGCCAGCAGCTTCGGCAGGGGGCTCGGGAAGGACGACGAGCAGTACTTC
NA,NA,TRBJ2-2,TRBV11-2,CASSLGQQWTGELFF,TGTGCCAGCAGCTTAGGGCAGCAATGGACCGGGGAGCTGTTTTTT